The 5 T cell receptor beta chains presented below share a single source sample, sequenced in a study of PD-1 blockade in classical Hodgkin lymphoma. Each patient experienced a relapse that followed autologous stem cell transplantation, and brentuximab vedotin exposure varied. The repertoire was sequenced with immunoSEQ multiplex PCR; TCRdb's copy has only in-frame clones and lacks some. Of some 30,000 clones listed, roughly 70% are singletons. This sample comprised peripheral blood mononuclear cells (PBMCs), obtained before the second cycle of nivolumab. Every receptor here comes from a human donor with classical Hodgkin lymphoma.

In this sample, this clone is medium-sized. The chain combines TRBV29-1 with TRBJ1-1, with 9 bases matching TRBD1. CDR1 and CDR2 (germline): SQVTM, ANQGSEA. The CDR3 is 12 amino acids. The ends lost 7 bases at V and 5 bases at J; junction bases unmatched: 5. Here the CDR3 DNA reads TGCAGCGGAGGCGACAGGGGGACTGAAGCTTTCTTT. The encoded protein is CSGGDRGTEAFF.

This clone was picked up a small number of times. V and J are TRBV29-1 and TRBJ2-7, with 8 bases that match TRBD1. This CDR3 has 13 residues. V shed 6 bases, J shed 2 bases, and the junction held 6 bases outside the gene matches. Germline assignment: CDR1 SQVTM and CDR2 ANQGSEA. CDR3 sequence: CSVGQGPTYEQYF. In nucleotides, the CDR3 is TGCAGCGTAGGACAGGGCCCGACCTACGAGCAGTACTTC.

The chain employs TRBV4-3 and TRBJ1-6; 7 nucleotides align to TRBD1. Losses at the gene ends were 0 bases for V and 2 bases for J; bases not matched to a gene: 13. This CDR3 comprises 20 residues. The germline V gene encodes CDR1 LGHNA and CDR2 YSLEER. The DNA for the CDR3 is TGCGCCAGCAGCCAAGATAACCCTACCTCGACAGGGACCTATAATTCACCCCTCCACTTT. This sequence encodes CASSQDNPTSTGTYNSPLHF.

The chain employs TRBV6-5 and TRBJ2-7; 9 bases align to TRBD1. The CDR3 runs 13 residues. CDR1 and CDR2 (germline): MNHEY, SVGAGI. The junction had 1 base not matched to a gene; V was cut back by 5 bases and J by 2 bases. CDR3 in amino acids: CASSRTGAYEQYF. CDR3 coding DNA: TGTGCCAGCAGTCGGACAGGGGCCTACGAGCAGTACTTC.

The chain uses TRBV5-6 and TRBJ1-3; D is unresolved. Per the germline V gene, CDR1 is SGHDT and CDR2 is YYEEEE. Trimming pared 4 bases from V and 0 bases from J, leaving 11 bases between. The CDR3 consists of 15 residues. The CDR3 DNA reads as TGTGCCAGCAGCCGTCCGATCCCCTCTGGAAACACCATATATTTT. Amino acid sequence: CASSRPIPSGNTIYF.